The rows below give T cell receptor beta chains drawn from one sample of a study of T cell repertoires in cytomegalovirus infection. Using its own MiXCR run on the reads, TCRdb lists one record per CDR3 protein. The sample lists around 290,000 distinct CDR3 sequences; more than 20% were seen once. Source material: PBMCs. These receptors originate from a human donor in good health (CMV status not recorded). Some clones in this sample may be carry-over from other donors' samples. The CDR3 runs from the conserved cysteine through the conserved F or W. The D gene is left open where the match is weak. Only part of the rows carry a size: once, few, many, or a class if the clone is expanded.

CDR3 DNA: TGTGCCAGCAGCCGGGCTAGCTCCTACGAGCAGTACTTC
CDR3 protein: CASSRASSYEQYF
J gene: TRBJ2-7
clone size: many
V gene: TRBV7-2
D gene: -

CDR3 DNA: TGTGCCAGCAGCCCGGAACAGGGATACGAGACCCAGTACTTC
CDR3 protein: CASSPEQGYETQYF
J gene: TRBJ2-5
clone size: -
V gene: TRBV3-1
D gene: -

CDR3 DNA: TGTGCCAGCAGCCCCCCGACTAGCGGGATTCGGGAGACCCAGTACTTC
CDR3 protein: CASSPPTSGIRETQYF
J gene: TRBJ2-5
clone size: many
V gene: TRBV11-2
D gene: TRBD2

CDR3 DNA: TGTGCCAGCAGTTTCGACAGTGCTAACTATGGCTACACCTTC
CDR3 protein: CASSFDSANYGYTF
J gene: TRBJ1-2
clone size: many
V gene: TRBV12-3/TRBV12-4
D gene: -

CDR3 DNA: TGTGCCAGTCGACCGGACAGAACACGATCCTACGAGCAGTACTTC
CDR3 protein: CASRPDRTRSYEQYF
J gene: TRBJ2-7
clone size: -
V gene: TRBV28
D gene: -

CDR3 DNA: TGTGCCAGCAGCTTTCAGTTCCTAGCGCAGTATTTT
CDR3 protein: CASSFQFLAQYF
J gene: TRBJ2-3
clone size: -
V gene: TRBV28
D gene: -

CDR3 DNA: TGTGCCAGCAGCTTAAATTCACGGGTGGATACGCAGTATTTT
CDR3 protein: CASSLNSRVDTQYF
J gene: TRBJ2-3
clone size: -
V gene: TRBV7-2
D gene: -

CDR3 DNA: TGTGCCAGCAGCTCCCACCGGGAGACCCAGTACTTC
CDR3 protein: CASSSHRETQYF
J gene: TRBJ2-5
clone size: -
V gene: TRBV7-6
D gene: -

CDR3 DNA: TGTGCCAGCAGCTTGGGCCGTCGAGCGGGAGGATACAATGAGCAGTTCTTC
CDR3 protein: CASSLGRRAGGYNEQFF
J gene: TRBJ2-1
clone size: -
V gene: TRBV7-8
D gene: TRBD2

CDR3 DNA: TGTGCCAGCAGCTCCAGACAGGGAATGTGGGAGCTGTTTTTT
CDR3 protein: CASSSRQGMWELFF
J gene: TRBJ2-2
clone size: many
V gene: TRBV7-2
D gene: TRBD1

CDR3 DNA: TGTGCCAGCAGTCTAGGACAGGTACATTTCTTC
CDR3 protein: CASSLGQVHFF
J gene: TRBJ2-7
clone size: -
V gene: TRBV6-1
D gene: TRBD1

CDR3 DNA: TGCAGTCCGAGGGCCATAGCTATGAACACTGAAGCTTTCTTT
CDR3 protein: CSPRAIAMNTEAFF
J gene: TRBJ1-1
clone size: -
V gene: TRBV20-1
D gene: -

CDR3 DNA: TGCGCCAGCAGCTTTCAGGGGGCGAGCAATGAGCAGTTCTTC
CDR3 protein: CASSFQGASNEQFF
J gene: TRBJ2-1
clone size: -
V gene: TRBV5-1
D gene: TRBD1

CDR3 DNA: TGTGCCAGCACCCCGGACAGGGCCCACAATGAGCAGTTCTTC
CDR3 protein: CASTPDRAHNEQFF
J gene: TRBJ2-1
clone size: many
V gene: TRBV27
D gene: TRBD1

CDR3 DNA: TGTGCCAGCAGTTTCTATAAAACTAATGAAAAACTGTTTTTT
CDR3 protein: CASSFYKTNEKLFF
J gene: TRBJ1-4
clone size: few
V gene: TRBV12-3/TRBV12-4
D gene: -

CDR3 DNA: TGTGCCAGCAGTTACGGGACAGGGTCTGGCTACACCTTC
CDR3 protein: CASSYGTGSGYTF
J gene: TRBJ1-2
clone size: -
V gene: TRBV6-2/TRBV6-3
D gene: TRBD1

CDR3 DNA: TGTGCCAGCAGCTCGGGGACAGGGAACTATGGCTACACCTTC
CDR3 protein: CASSSGTGNYGYTF
J gene: TRBJ1-2
clone size: -
V gene: TRBV7-3
D gene: TRBD1

CDR3 DNA: TGCAGCGTTGCGGGGGGAACCCAAGAGACCCAGTACTTC
CDR3 protein: CSVAGGTQETQYF
J gene: TRBJ2-5
clone size: -
V gene: TRBV29-1
D gene: TRBD2

CDR3 DNA: TGTGCCAGCAGGTTCCTACAGGTCTCTGGGGCCAACGTCCTGACTTTC
CDR3 protein: CASRFLQVSGANVLTF
J gene: TRBJ2-6
clone size: few
V gene: TRBV27
D gene: -

CDR3 DNA: TGCAGTGCCACCGGGACAGGGGGAGCCGGGGAGCTGTTTTTT
CDR3 protein: CSATGTGGAGELFF
J gene: TRBJ2-2
clone size: -
V gene: TRBV20-1
D gene: TRBD1

CDR3 DNA: TGCGCCAGCAGCTTGACAGCCGGCACTGAAGCTTTCTTT
CDR3 protein: CASSLTAGTEAFF
J gene: TRBJ1-1
clone size: -
V gene: TRBV5-1
D gene: -

CDR3 DNA: TGTGCCAGCAGCTTAGGGCCCAGCGGGAGTAATGAGCAGTTCTTC
CDR3 protein: CASSLGPSGSNEQFF
J gene: TRBJ2-1
clone size: many
V gene: TRBV7-2
D gene: TRBD2

CDR3 DNA: TGTGCCAGCAGCATTGACAACTCAAGGTTCGAGCAGTTCTTC
CDR3 protein: CASSIDNSRFEQFF
J gene: TRBJ2-1
clone size: -
V gene: TRBV11-2
D gene: -

CDR3 DNA: TGTGCCATCAGTGTGGGGGACAGGGACCACACCATATATTTT
CDR3 protein: CAISVGDRDHTIYF
J gene: TRBJ1-3
clone size: -
V gene: TRBV10-3
D gene: TRBD1

CDR3 DNA: TGTGCCAGCAGTTACCCCGGTGACCCAAGGCAGTACTTC
CDR3 protein: CASSYPGDPRQYF
J gene: TRBJ2-7
clone size: -
V gene: TRBV6-2/TRBV6-3
D gene: -

CDR3 DNA: TGTGCCAGCAGCTTTTACAGGGTTGGGACTGAAGCTTTCTTT
CDR3 protein: CASSFYRVGTEAFF
J gene: TRBJ1-1
clone size: many
V gene: TRBV7-9
D gene: -

CDR3 DNA: TGTGCCAGCAGTCCCCCCGGGACATACTCCTACGAGCAGTACTTC
CDR3 protein: CASSPPGTYSYEQYF
J gene: TRBJ2-7
clone size: -
V gene: TRBV6-2/TRBV6-3
D gene: -

CDR3 DNA: TGTGCCAGCAGTTACGGGACAGGGAGCGAGACCCAGTACTTC
CDR3 protein: CASSYGTGSETQYF
J gene: TRBJ2-5
clone size: -
V gene: TRBV6-5
D gene: TRBD1

CDR3 DNA: TGTGCCAGTAGTATGCGACAGGTCGACTACAATGAGCAGTTCTTC
CDR3 protein: CASSMRQVDYNEQFF
J gene: TRBJ2-1
clone size: -
V gene: TRBV19
D gene: -

CDR3 DNA: TGTGCCAGCAGTTTAGAGGAGGAAAAACTGTTTTTT
CDR3 protein: CASSLEEEKLFF
J gene: TRBJ1-4
clone size: many
V gene: TRBV28
D gene: -

CDR3 DNA: TGCGCCAGCAGCCCGGGTGAGGGCTTATACAATGAGCAGTTCTTC
CDR3 protein: CASSPGEGLYNEQFF
J gene: TRBJ2-1
clone size: -
V gene: TRBV5-1
D gene: -

CDR3 DNA: TGTGCCAGCAGCTTACGGGACTTCCCGAGCTCCTACGAGCAGTACTTC
CDR3 protein: CASSLRDFPSSYEQYF
J gene: TRBJ2-7
clone size: few
V gene: TRBV11-2
D gene: -

CDR3 DNA: TGTGCCAGTAGTCGGGAGGCCCCGTACGAGCAGTACTTC
CDR3 protein: CASSREAPYEQYF
J gene: TRBJ2-7
clone size: -
V gene: TRBV19
D gene: TRBD2

CDR3 DNA: TGTGCCAGCAGTTTATCAAGAGGTATCACTGAAGCTTTCTTT
CDR3 protein: CASSLSRGITEAFF
J gene: TRBJ1-1
clone size: many
V gene: TRBV12-3/TRBV12-4
D gene: -

CDR3 DNA: TGTGCCAGCAGTTCCCCGTATGGCTACACCTTC
CDR3 protein: CASSSPYGYTF
J gene: TRBJ1-2
clone size: -
V gene: TRBV28
D gene: -

CDR3 DNA: TGTGCCAGCAGCAATGCATACATTGAAGAGACCCAGTACTTC
CDR3 protein: CASSNAYIEETQYF
J gene: TRBJ2-5
clone size: -
V gene: TRBV7-6
D gene: -

CDR3 DNA: TGTGCCAGCTCACCTGAACAGGATCAGCCCCAGCATTTT
CDR3 protein: CASSPEQDQPQHF
J gene: TRBJ1-5
clone size: -
V gene: TRBV18
D gene: -

CDR3 DNA: TGTGCCAGCAGCGGTGGGACTAGCGGGGGGGCCGGGGAGACCCAGTACTTC
CDR3 protein: CASSGGTSGGAGETQYF
J gene: TRBJ2-5
clone size: -
V gene: TRBV9
D gene: TRBD2

CDR3 DNA: TGCAGTGCTAGCCGACTAGGGGGCGAGAACTATGGCTACACCTTC
CDR3 protein: CSASRLGGENYGYTF
J gene: TRBJ1-2
clone size: -
V gene: TRBV20-1
D gene: TRBD1

CDR3 DNA: TGCGCCAGCAGCTTGAATCGTGGACAGGGGGGGACCCAGTACTTC
CDR3 protein: CASSLNRGQGGTQYF
J gene: TRBJ2-5
clone size: few
V gene: TRBV5-1
D gene: TRBD1

CDR3 DNA: TGTGCCTGGATACAGGGTGGGAACACCGGGGAGCTGTTTTTT
CDR3 protein: CAWIQGGNTGELFF
J gene: TRBJ2-2
clone size: -
V gene: TRBV30
D gene: -

CDR3 DNA: TGCAGCGCCATGGACAGGGTCCATGGCTACACCTTC
CDR3 protein: CSAMDRVHGYTF
J gene: TRBJ1-2
clone size: -
V gene: TRBV29-1
D gene: TRBD1

CDR3 DNA: TGCAGTGCTGCACTAGCGGGGTACAATGAGCAGTTCTTC
CDR3 protein: CSAALAGYNEQFF
J gene: TRBJ2-1
clone size: -
V gene: TRBV20-1
D gene: TRBD2

CDR3 DNA: TGTGCCGGGACCCCGGCGGGAATAGGATCCGGGGAGCTGTTTTTT
CDR3 protein: CAGTPAGIGSGELFF
J gene: TRBJ2-2
clone size: many
V gene: TRBV7-2
D gene: -

CDR3 DNA: TGTGCCAGCAGCCGGCTCGGGACTAGTAACAATGAGCAGTTCTTC
CDR3 protein: CASSRLGTSNNEQFF
J gene: TRBJ2-1
clone size: -
V gene: TRBV7-2
D gene: TRBD2

CDR3 DNA: TGTGCCACCAGCGAGGGGGGTAATGGGGAAGAGACCCAGTACTTC
CDR3 protein: CATSEGGNGEETQYF
J gene: TRBJ2-5
clone size: -
V gene: TRBV24-1
D gene: -

CDR3 DNA: TGTGCCATCAGTCTAGTGGGATCTGGAAACACCATATATTTT
CDR3 protein: CAISLVGSGNTIYF
J gene: TRBJ1-3
clone size: few
V gene: TRBV10-3
D gene: -

CDR3 DNA: TGTGCCAGCAGCATACGACTAGACTCCTACGAGCAGTACTTC
CDR3 protein: CASSIRLDSYEQYF
J gene: TRBJ2-7
clone size: -
V gene: TRBV13
D gene: -

CDR3 DNA: TGTGCCAGCAGTTTCCCCCCGGACAGGGGGCAATCACCCCTCCACTTT
CDR3 protein: CASSFPPDRGQSPLHF
J gene: TRBJ1-6
clone size: few
V gene: TRBV6-6
D gene: TRBD1

CDR3 DNA: TGTGCCAGCAGCCGGGACAGGGTTTACGAGCAGTACTTC
CDR3 protein: CASSRDRVYEQYF
J gene: TRBJ2-7
clone size: many
V gene: TRBV7-2
D gene: TRBD1

CDR3 DNA: TGTGCCAGCAGCAAAGACAGGGGATCGGAGCCCCAGCATTTT
CDR3 protein: CASSKDRGSEPQHF
J gene: TRBJ1-5
clone size: few
V gene: TRBV7-6
D gene: TRBD1

CDR3 DNA: TGTGCCAGCAGCTTTCGCCCCCCCAAAGGGAATGAGCAGTTCTTC
CDR3 protein: CASSFRPPKGNEQFF
J gene: TRBJ2-1
clone size: many
V gene: TRBV7-2
D gene: -

CDR3 DNA: TGCAGTGCTAGATTAACTGCCGAGCAGTTCTTC
CDR3 protein: CSARLTAEQFF
J gene: TRBJ2-1
clone size: few
V gene: TRBV20-1
D gene: -

CDR3 DNA: TGTGCCAGCAGCTTAGGTTCTAGCGTGTACAATGAGCAGTTCTTC
CDR3 protein: CASSLGSSVYNEQFF
J gene: TRBJ2-1
clone size: many
V gene: TRBV7-2
D gene: -

CDR3 DNA: TGTGCCAGTAGTATAGTTGCGGGACAGGGGGCTCAGCCCCAGCATTTT
CDR3 protein: CASSIVAGQGAQPQHF
J gene: TRBJ1-5
clone size: few
V gene: TRBV19
D gene: TRBD1

CDR3 DNA: TGCAGCGACCACAGGGTACGCTATGGCTACACCTTC
CDR3 protein: CSDHRVRYGYTF
J gene: TRBJ1-2
clone size: once
V gene: TRBV29-1
D gene: -

CDR3 DNA: TGTGCCAGCATCCAAGGGGGGGGAGGGACCAAAAACATTCAGTACTTC
CDR3 protein: CASIQGGGGTKNIQYF
J gene: TRBJ2-4
clone size: -
V gene: TRBV6-6
D gene: -